Listed here are 31 T cell receptor beta chains from one sample, sequenced in a study of response to subunit inactivated influenza vaccine. In TCRdb, the RT-PCR reads were re-called with MiXCR into one record per CDR3 protein. The data hold more than 200,000 distinct CDR3 sequences, with 12% observed a single time. Sequenced here: non-naive T cells sorted from PBMCs, sampled about 14 days before vaccination. These receptors came from a man aged 50 to 59 who received an inactivated influenza vaccine.

This clonotype came up many times. The chain carries TRBV2 and TRBJ1-2; tentatively, D is TRBD1 (5 bases). From germline, CDR1 is SNHLY and CDR2 FYNNEI. CDR3 length: 12 residues. Trimming removed 4 bases from V and 7 bases from J, with 10 bases in between. This chain's CDR3 is CASSVDTGGYTF. CDR3 bases: TGTGCCAGCAGTGTGGACACCGGTGGCTACACCTTC.

CDR3 sequence: CSVEVPGARYKQYF. CDR3 DNA sequence: TGCAGCGTTGAAGTCCCTGGGGCGCGGTATAAGCAGTACTTC. The rearrangement joins TRBV29-1 to TRBJ2-7, with a weak D call TRBD1 (5 bases). The length of the CDR3 is 14 residues. Trimming shortened V by 1 base and J by 8 bases, and 18 bases separated the two germline ends. The germline V gene has CDR1 SQVTM and CDR2 ANQGSEA.

This clonotype was seen more than once but under ten times. The rearrangement joins TRBV18 to TRBJ2-3; TRBD2 matches at 13 bases. V shed 2 bases, J shed 1 base, and the junction held 3 bases outside the gene matches. The length of the CDR3 is 17 residues. Germline-derived CDR1 and CDR2 are KGHSH and LQKENI. DNA for the CDR3: TGTGCCAGCTCACCAGGGACTAGCGGGGTTGGCACAGATACGCAGTATTTT. Protein sequence: CASSPGTSGVGTDTQYF.

The V and J genes are TRBV20-1 and TRBJ2-7; 7 nucleotides agree with TRBD1. V lost 2 bases to trimming and J lost 4 bases; unmatched junction nucleotides: 8. CDR1 DFQATT and CDR2 SNEGSKA come from the germline V gene (reference sequence). CDR3 length equals 14 residues. The CDR3 nucleotides are TGCAGTGCTAGACCTCCGGGACAGCCTTACGAGCAGTACTTC. It encodes CSARPPGQPYEQYF.

V and J are TRBV3-1 and TRBJ1-6; D is unclear. V was cut by 4 bases and J by 9 bases, with 13 bases left in between. The CDR3 length is 14 residues. The germline CDR1 and CDR2 sequences are LGHDT and YNNKEL (reference sequence). The CDR3 sequence is CASSPQQSTSPLHF. The DNA for the CDR3 is TGTGCCAGCAGCCCCCAGCAGTCTACTTCACCCCTCCACTTT.

The rearrangement joins TRBV9 to TRBJ1-2, with a possible D match to TRBD1 (5 bases). In germline, CDR1 is SGDLS, CDR2 YYNGEE. This CDR3 has 15 amino acids. With 4 bases removed from V and 0 bases from J, the gap between germline ends came to 13 bases. DNA for the CDR3: TGTGCCAGCAGCTCCGACAGCATAGCTAACTATGGCTACACCTTC. This codes for CASSSDSIANYGYTF.

This clonotype has at least ten counts. The chain recombines TRBV7-2 with TRBJ1-1; D remains unclear. The germline V and J ends were trimmed by 1 base and 0 bases, with 12 bases remaining between them. CDR3 size: 16 residues. Germline lookup yields CDR1 SGHTA and CDR2 FQGNSA. CDR3 nucleotide sequence: TGTGCCAGCAGCTTAGTCCGTGCAGGTGTGAACACTGAAGCTTTCTTT. Its translation is CASSLVRAGVNTEAFF.

For the CDR3, the DNA is TGTGCCAGTCAACGGTCTAGCGGGAGCTACAATGAGCAGTTCTTC. Translated, it gives CASQRSSGSYNEQFF. The chain uses TRBV6-2 or TRBV6-3 and TRBJ2-1; 10 bases agree with TRBD2. Germline trimming cut 9 bases from V and 3 bases from J; bases unmatched to any gene: 8. The CDR3 runs 15 residues. Per germline, CDR1 MNHEY and CDR2 SVGEGT.

The J gene is TRBJ2-2, the V gene TRBV11-3, with D perhaps matching TRBD1 (5 bases). CDR1 is SGHNT and CDR2 is YENEEA in the germline V gene. The CDR3 runs to 15 residues. The ends were cut back, 6 bases at V and 1 base at J, with 12 bases in the middle. CDR3 sequence reads: CASSQNTGNTGELFF. The CDR3 DNA sequence: TGTGCCAGCAGTCAGAACACAGGGAACACCGGGGAGCTGTTTTTT.

The chain is built from TRBV12-3 or TRBV12-4 and TRBJ2-5; 12 bases fit TRBD2. V shed 7 bases and J 2 bases; nucleotides not matched to a gene: 11. This CDR3 has 17 amino acids. CDR3 nucleotides: TGTGCCAGCACCCCTACCGCGCTAGCGGGGGGGCAAGAGACCCAGTACTTC. Amino acids: CASTPTALAGGQETQYF.

This chain uses TRBV11-2 with TRBJ1-2; D unresolved. Per the germline V gene, CDR1 is SGHAT and CDR2 is FQNNGV. The length of the CDR3 is 13 residues. Trimming cost V 1 base and J 7 bases, with 10 bases left between them. CDR3 sequence: CASSLGLVSGYTF. CDR3 bases: TGTGCCAGCAGCTTAGGGTTAGTCAGTGGCTACACCTTC. Complete variable domain (other parts from reference TRBV11-2 and TRBJ1-2): EAGVAQSPRYKIIEKRQSVAFWCNPISGHATLYWYQQILGQGPKLLIQFQNNGVVDDSQLPKDRFSAERLKGVDSTLKIQPAKLEDSAVYLCASSLGLVSGYTFGSGTRLTVV.

The sample holds a few counts of this clonotype. The chain employs TRBV30 and TRBJ1-1; D gene unclear. The CDR3 loop spans 13 amino acids. Germline V gene data show CDR1 as GTSNPN and CDR2 as SVGIG (reference sequence). V shed 0 bases and J shed 8 bases, with 13 bases lying between them. In nucleotides, the CDR3 is TGTGCCTGGAGTGTATCGAGTATTGCGGAAGCTTTCTTT. Protein product: CAWSVSSIAEAFF.

This clonotype was recorded at least ten times. This chain joins TRBV29-1 and TRBJ2-1; D gene uncertain. From germline, CDR1 is SQVTM and CDR2 ANQGSEA. This CDR3 has 11 amino acids. Trimming removed 6 bases at V and 10 bases at J, with 13 bases between. For the CDR3, the DNA is TGCAGCGTACGAGTTTGGGGAGAGCAGTTCTTC. Translated, it gives CSVRVWGEQFF.

This chain uses TRBV25-1 with TRBJ1-1; no firm D call. The CDR3 extends over 14 amino acids. CDR1 MGHDK and CDR2 SYGVNS come from the germline V gene. The V gene lost 0 bases and the J gene lost 6 bases, with 11 bases spanning the gap. The CDR3 sequence is CASSEYRAGSEAFF. Written as DNA, the CDR3 is TGTGCCAGCAGTGAATACCGGGCGGGCTCTGAAGCTTTCTTT. Looking up the rest from reference TRBV25-1 and TRBJ1-1 gives the full variable domain: EADIYQTPRYLVIGTGKKITLECSQTMGHDKMYWYQQDPGMELHLIHYSYGVNSTEKGDLSSESTVSRIRTEHFPLTLESARPSHTSQYLCASSEYRAGSEAFFGQGTRLTVV.

The rearrangement joins TRBV10-3 to TRBJ2-3; the match to TRBD2 covers 11 bases. CDR1 is ENHRY and CDR2 is SYGVKD in the germline V gene. The junction had 15 bases not matched to a gene; V was cut back by 2 bases and J by 8 bases. This CDR3 spans 18 amino acids. CDR3 in amino acids: CAISEDFETSGVYATQYF. Written as DNA, the CDR3 is TGTGCCATCAGTGAGGACTTCGAGACTAGCGGGGTTTATGCTACGCAGTATTTT.

This sequence joins TRBV5-1 and TRBJ2-3; 12 positions agree with TRBD2. The germline gives CDR1 SGHRS, CDR2 YFSETQ. The CDR3 has 16 residues. The V segment lost 1 base and the J segment 2 bases; nucleotides outside the gene matches: 2. The CDR3 here is CASSLTSGGTTDTQYF. The CDR3 coding sequence is TGCGCCAGCAGCTTGACTAGCGGGGGGACCACAGATACGCAGTATTTT.

The rearrangement links TRBV4-1 to TRBJ1-1, with 7 nucleotides matching TRBD1. The junction had 2 bases not matched to a gene; V was cut back by 1 base and J by 0 bases. Germline CDR1 is MGHRA and CDR2 is YSYEKL. The CDR3 spans 15 residues. DNA for the CDR3: TGCGCCAGCAGCCAAGTGGGACAGATGAACACTGAAGCTTTCTTT. This gives the protein CASSQVGQMNTEAFF.

The V and J genes are TRBV28 and TRBJ2-1, with 9 bases aligning to TRBD1. Losses at the gene ends were 5 bases for V and 6 bases for J; bases not matched to a gene: 5. CDR1 MDHEN and CDR2 SYDVKM come from the germline V gene. The CDR3 totals 14 residues. The CDR3 DNA sequence: TGTGCCAGCAGTGGACAGGGGAAGGCCAATGAGCAGTTCTTC. It is translated as CASSGQGKANEQFF.

This clonotype has only a few counts. The chain couples TRBV4-1 to TRBJ2-7, with a tentative D call TRBD1 (5 bases). V was cut by 2 bases and J by 3 bases, with 11 bases left in between. Germline CDR1 is MGHRA and CDR2 is YSYEKL. The CDR3 length is 14 residues. In nucleotides, the CDR3 is TGCGCCAGCAGCCAAAATAGGGGTCTCTACGAGCAGTACTTC. Protein sequence: CASSQNRGLYEQYF.

V is TRBV6-1 and J is TRBJ2-3, with no clear D. Trimming cost V 2 bases and J 4 bases, with 10 bases left between them. Looked up from germline, CDR1 is MNHNS and CDR2 is SASEGT. The CDR3 spans 14 residues. The CDR3 sequence: CASSESGGADTQYF. Here the CDR3 DNA reads TGTGCCAGCAGTGAAAGTGGTGGGGCAGATACGCAGTATTTT.

At least ten counts were recorded for this clonotype. The chain is built from TRBV4-3 and TRBJ2-1; the D is unclear. Germline values: CDR1 LGHNA, CDR2 YSLEER. The CDR3 spans 16 residues. Trimming left V 2 bases short and J 0 bases short, with 11 bases between. The CDR3 bases are TGCGCCAGCAGCCAAAAACTGGCAAGCTCCTACAATGAGCAGTTCTTC. It specifies CASSQKLASSYNEQFF.

The table lists this clonotype with many counts. This chain connects TRBV29-1 to TRBJ2-1; TRBD1 aligns across 9 bases. The junction had 8 bases not matched to a gene; V was cut back by 7 bases and J by 4 bases. Germline V CDR1 and CDR2: SQVTM, ANQGSEA. This CDR3 region has 14 residues. CDR3 sequence (DNA): TGCAGCGGTCGCGACAGGGGGTTATACAATGAGCAGTTCTTC. Amino acids: CSGRDRGLYNEQFF.

The sample holds a few counts of this clonotype. This chain connects TRBV5-1 to TRBJ2-2; D is undetermined. Germline lookup yields CDR1 SGHRS and CDR2 YFSETQ. The CDR3 totals 15 residues. V lost 4 bases and J lost 2, with 12 bases in between. CDR3 region: CASSPRIGNTGELFF. CDR3 DNA: TGCGCCAGCAGCCCACGGATCGGCAACACCGGGGAGCTGTTTTTT.

This clonotype was observed many times. J is TRBJ2-5 and V is TRBV7-2; maybe TRBD1 (5 bases). V lost 3 bases to trimming and J lost 2 bases, with 7 bases between them. The CDR3 spans 13 residues. Germline V CDR1 and CDR2: SGHTA, FQGNSA. CDR3 region: CASSFNRQETQYF. The CDR3 DNA reads TGTGCCAGCAGCTTTAACAGGCAAGAGACCCAGTACTTC. The variable domain in full, with the rest retrieved from reference TRBV7-2 and TRBJ2-5, is GAGVSQSPSNKVTEKGKDVELRCDPISGHTALYWYRQSLGQGLEFLIYFQGNSAPDKSGLPSDRFSAERTGGSVSTLTIQRTQQEDSAVYLCASSFNRQETQYFGPGTRLLVL.

The table lists this clonotype with a few counts. This chain joins TRBV7-9 and TRBJ1-2; TRBD1 matches 10 bases. The J segment lost 8 bases and the V segment lost 8 bases, leaving 14 bases of the junction unmatched. Germline CDR1 and CDR2: SEHNR and FQNEAQ (reference sequence). The CDR3 has 15 residues. The CDR3 coding sequence is TGTGCCAGCGGAGGCCTCGGGACAGGGGTTTACGGCTACACCTTC. Translating gives CASGGLGTGVYGYTF.

This sequence joins TRBV27 and TRBJ2-3; 12 nucleotides agree with TRBD2. Germline V lookup: CDR1 MNHEY, CDR2 SMNVEV (reference sequence). This CDR3 contains 15 residues. Germline trimming cut 3 bases from V and 6 bases from J; bases unmatched to any gene: 4. In nucleotides, the CDR3 is TGTGCCAGCAGTTTTCCTAGCGGGGGGGACGATACGCAGTATTTT. Translating gives CASSFPSGGDDTQYF.

A few counts support this clonotype. The chain combines TRBV20-1 with TRBJ1-5, with TRBD1 as a possible D gene (6 bases). In germline, CDR1 is DFQATT, CDR2 SNEGSKA (reference sequence). CDR3 size: 15 residues. Between the trimmed V and J ends, which lost 1 base and 0 bases, there was a span of 10 bases. CDR3 nucleotides: TGCAGTGCTAGAGCAGGGGAGTTTAGCAATCAGCCCCAGCATTTT. It yields the protein CSARAGEFSNQPQHF.

This clonotype was picked up many times. V usage is TRBV29-1 and J usage is TRBJ1-2; no clear D gene. The CDR3 is 12 residues long. Germline assignment: CDR1 SQVTM and CDR2 ANQGSEA. V was clipped by 6 bases and J by 1 base, with 9 bases between them. As DNA, the CDR3 is TGCAGCGTCGCCAGAGATAACTATGGCTACACCTTC. Amino acid sequence: CSVARDNYGYTF. The variable domain in full, completed from reference TRBV29-1 and TRBJ1-2, reads SAVISQKPSRDICQRGTSLTIQCQVDSQVTMMFWYRQQPGQSLTLIATANQGSEATYESGFVIDKFPISRPNLTFSTLTVSNMSPEDSSIYLCSVARDNYGYTFGSGTRLTVV.

The gene calls are TRBV19 and TRBJ1-5; 9 bases align to TRBD1. V trimming: 5 bases; J trimming: 6 bases; junction bases outside the gene matches: 11. Germline CDR1 LNHDA, CDR2 SQIVND (reference sequence). This CDR3 region has 16 residues. The CDR3 spells CASSPTDRGNFQPQHF. DNA for the CDR3: TGTGCCAGTAGTCCTACCGACAGGGGGAATTTTCAGCCCCAGCATTTT.

This clonotype was picked up many times. The chain uses TRBV12-3 or TRBV12-4 and TRBJ1-2; D unresolved. With 0 bases removed from V and 8 bases from J, the gap between germline ends came to 13 bases. This CDR3 is 14 amino acids long. Written as DNA, the CDR3 is TGTGCCAGCAGTTTAGCTGAATCTTCTGGGGGCTACACCTTC. Its translation is CASSLAESSGGYTF.

This clonotype has at least ten counts. The chain employs TRBV4-2 and TRBJ2-3; possibly TRBD2 for D (6 bases). The CDR3 contains 13 residues. Germline V gene data show CDR1 as LGHNA and CDR2 as YNFKEQ. Trimming took off 1 base at V and 4 bases at J, with 6 bases between the two ends. CDR3 sequence reads: CASSQGLADTQYF. CDR3 nucleotides: TGTGCCAGCAGCCAAGGACTAGCAGATACGCAGTATTTT.